One sample yielded the 12 T cell receptor beta chains listed below, sequenced in a study of blood T cell repertoires in COVID-19. Assay used: immunoSEQ multiplex PCR; TCRdb lists only in-frame clones, some missing. This sample has approximately 330,000 clones, with around nine tenths found just once. Sequencing was performed on peripheral blood. The source is a woman aged 45-65 years with active or convalescent COVID-19.

CDR3 residues: CASSPFRGGRDTQYF. In DNA form, the CDR3 reads TGTGCCAGCAGCCCTTTCCGGGGGGGGAGAGATACGCAGTATTTT. The chain uses TRBV3-1 (or the pseudogene TRBV3-2) and TRBJ2-3; 8 nucleotides line up with TRBD2. This CDR3 region has 15 residues. Losses at the gene ends were 4 bases for V and 5 bases for J; bases not matched to a gene: 8. Germline CDR1 is LGHDT and CDR2 is YNNKEL (reference sequence).

V usage is TRBV4-1 and J usage is TRBJ1-1; D gene uncertain. The germline V and J ends were trimmed by 1 base and 1 base, with 13 bases remaining between them. Germline V gives CDR1 MGHRA, CDR2 YSYEKL. The CDR3 length is 16 residues. CDR3 DNA sequence: TGCGCCAGCAGCCAAGGTATGGGAGTTAAGAACACTGAAGCTTTCTTT. This gives the protein CASSQGMGVKNTEAFF.

This chain connects TRBV11-2 to TRBJ2-2; D is unresolved. The V and J ends lost 4 bases and 6 bases respectively, with 9 bases between them. The CDR3 extends over 13 amino acids. The germline V gene has CDR1 SGHAT and CDR2 FQNNGV. The DNA for the CDR3 is TGTGCCAGCAGCTCTCGGTCCGCCGGGGAGCTGTTTTTT. Translation gives CASSSRSAGELFF.

Regarding this clone: Other DNA sequences from this sample encode an identical CDR3 as well. The chain recombines TRBV7-3 with TRBJ2-2; D gene unclear. Per the germline V gene, CDR1 is SGHTA and CDR2 is FQGTGA. Trimming cost V 2 bases and J 7 bases, with 5 bases left between them. CDR3 length: 12 residues. The CDR3 sequence is CASSLEVGELFF. CDR3 nucleotide sequence: TGTGCCAGCAGCTTAGAGGTCGGGGAGCTGTTTTTT.

This rearrangement joins TRBV7-9 to TRBJ1-1, with D maybe TRBD1 (5 bases). V was pared by 4 bases and J by 7 bases, with 16 bases between. The CDR3 has 14 amino acids. CDR1 is SEHNR and CDR2 is FQNEAQ in the germline V gene (reference sequence). CDR3 nucleotides: TGTGCCAGCAGCTCAACCCGCAGGGCCTATGAAGCTTTCTTT. It is translated as CASSSTRRAYEAFF.

The V gene is TRBV3-1 (or the pseudogene TRBV3-2), the J gene TRBJ2-1; TRBD2 matches 8 bases. The trim removed 1 base at V and 9 bases at J, leaving 5 bases unmatched. Germline V CDR1 and CDR2: LGHDT, YNNKEL (reference sequence). The CDR3 totals 14 residues. The CDR3 DNA reads TGTGCCAGCAGCCAAGTTAGCGGGGAGAGTGAGCAGTTCTTC. This sequence encodes CASSQVSGESEQFF.

Only a few counts were recorded for this clone. The CDR3 loop is CASSQEPQGKQYF. DNA for the CDR3: TGCGCCAGCAGCCAAGAACCGCAGGGAAAGCAGTACTTC. The chain has TRBV4-1 and TRBJ2-7, with D perhaps matching TRBD1 (5 bases). Trimming removed 0 bases at V and 8 bases at J, with 11 bases between. The CDR3 is made up of 13 amino acids. CDR1 and CDR2 (germline): MGHRA, YSYEKL.

The rearrangement joins TRBV7-2 to TRBJ2-2; D unresolved. Trimming left V 3 bases short and J 8 bases short, with 4 bases between. The CDR3 is 11 residues long. CDR1 is SGHTA and CDR2 is FQGNSA in the germline V gene. The CDR3 sequence is CASSLSGELFF. DNA of the CDR3: TGTGCCAGCAGCTTGTCTGGGGAGCTGTTTTTT.

This chain connects TRBV10-1 to TRBJ1-1, with 9 bases matching TRBD1. Per the germline V gene, CDR1 is WNHNN and CDR2 is SYGVQD (reference sequence). The CDR3 totals 18 residues. Trimming cost V 2 bases and J 3 bases; bases outside gene matches: 13. CDR3 protein: CASSELVPGQGLHTEAFF. The CDR3 DNA sequence: TGCGCCAGCAGTGAGCTTGTCCCGGGACAGGGCTTGCACACTGAAGCTTTCTTT.

This clone was detected only a few times. The J gene is TRBJ2-7, the V gene TRBV28; TRBD2 aligns across 9 bases. This CDR3 contains 14 residues. From germline, CDR1 is MDHEN and CDR2 SYDVKM. Trimming cost V 7 bases and J 6 bases; bases outside gene matches: 10. DNA for the CDR3: TGTGCCAGCATGAGGCCTAGCGGGATCTCCGAGCAGTACTTC. Translation gives CASMRPSGISEQYF.

V gene TRBV6-6 combines with J gene TRBJ2-5, with 7 bases lining up with TRBD1. CDR1 MNHNY and CDR2 SVGAGI come from the germline V gene (reference sequence). Trimming took 0 bases from V and 5 from J; bases not matched to a gene: 9. The CDR3 length is 16 residues. This CDR3 is CASSYSRTGPQETQYF. CDR3 nucleotides: TGTGCCAGCAGTTACTCGAGGACAGGCCCACAGGAGACCCAGTACTTC.

The chain uses TRBV7-9 and TRBJ2-7, with 12 bases aligning to TRBD2. The CDR3 contains 16 residues. Unmatched junction bases numbered 8, after V lost 5 bases and J lost 3 bases. From germline, CDR1 is SEHNR and CDR2 FQNEAQ (reference sequence). The DNA for the CDR3 is TGTGCCAGCAGCCCGAGGACTAGCGGGACTTACTACGAGCAGTACTTC. Protein product: CASSPRTSGTYYEQYF.